One sample yielded the 20 T cell receptor beta chains listed below, sequenced in a study of CD8 T cells in ankylosing spondylitis. For these TCRs, the target antigens are not known. TCRdb re-analysed the 5' RACE reads in MiXCR, keeping a single row per CDR3 protein. Of around 770,000 distinct CDR3 sequences listed, around 20% are singletons. Study results and caveats: Ankylosing spondylitis blood appeared to be characterized by a TCR beta motif of about eight highly homologous variants.

Sequencing used blood, either unsorted or a sorted T cell fraction (not recorded which). Source of these receptors: a male donor with ankylosing spondylitis.

This clonotype was seen only a few times. The chain links TRBV20-1 to TRBJ1-1; maybe TRBD1 (5 bases). This CDR3 has 13 amino acids. Trimming pared 7 bases from V and 1 base from J, leaving 13 bases between. Germline values: CDR1 DFQATT, CDR2 SNEGSKA (reference sequence). The CDR3 DNA reads TGCAGTGTTAAACGACAGACGAACACTGAAGCTTTCTTT. This codes for CSVKRQTNTEAFF.

This clonotype showed up just a few times. This sequence joins TRBV29-1 and TRBJ1-2; a possible D gene is TRBD1 (5 bases). V lost 2 bases, J lost 4 bases, and 11 bases lay in between. Germline V gives CDR1 SQVTM, CDR2 ANQGSEA. The CDR3 has 13 amino acids. CDR3 loop: CSVETGLSYGYTF. DNA of the CDR3: TGCAGCGTTGAAACGGGGCTATCCTATGGCTACACCTTC.

This chain uses TRBV6-1 with TRBJ2-4; D is perhaps TRBD2 (6 bases). CDR1 MNHNS and CDR2 SASEGT come from the germline V gene. This CDR3 comprises 13 residues. The ends were cut back, 6 bases at V and 8 bases at J, with 14 bases in the middle. The DNA for the CDR3 is TGTGCCAGCAGCCCGGACTGGGGGGACATTCAGTACTTC. It is translated as CASSPDWGDIQYF.

V gene TRBV28 combines with J gene TRBJ2-7; the match to TRBD2 covers 11 bases. Trimming cost V 4 bases and J 2 bases; bases outside gene matches: 7. This CDR3 has 16 amino acids. Germline V CDR1 and CDR2: MDHEN, SYDVKM. The CDR3 DNA follows: TGTGCCAGCAGTTACACCGGGACTAGCGGTACCTACGAGCAGTACTTC. Translation: CASSYTGTSGTYEQYF.

The CDR3 sequence: CASSKGVGQNTEAFF. CDR3 DNA sequence: TGCGCCAGCAGCAAGGGCGTCGGTCAGAACACTGAAGCTTTCTTT. The chain couples TRBV5-1 to TRBJ1-1; D unresolved. The germline V gene has CDR1 SGHRS and CDR2 YFSETQ. Trimming left V 4 bases short and J 1 base short, with 14 bases between. The CDR3 consists of 15 residues. The whole variable domain, remainder taken from reference TRBV5-1 and TRBJ1-1, is KAGVTQTPRYLIKTRGQQVTLSCSPISGHRSVSWYQQTPGQGLQFLFEYFSETQRNKGNFPGRFSGRQFSNSRSEMNVSTLELGDSALYLCASSKGVGQNTEAFFGQGTRLTVV.

This clonotype is a singleton in its sample. The chain carries TRBV28 and TRBJ1-5; D unresolved. Germline assignment: CDR1 MDHEN and CDR2 SYDVKM. There are 15 residues in the CDR3. With 2 bases removed from V and 2 bases from J, the gap between germline ends came to 10 bases. In nucleotides, the CDR3 is TGTGCCAGCAGTTTAACCTTCTGGGGCAATCAGCCCCAGCATTTT. The encoded protein is CASSLTFWGNQPQHF. Using reference TRBV28 and TRBJ1-5 for the parts outside the CDR3, the full variable domain is DVKVTQSSRYLVKRTGEKVFLECVQDMDHENMFWYRQDPGLGLRLIYFSYDVKMKEKGDIPEGYSVSREKKERFSLILESASTNQTSMYLCASSLTFWGNQPQHFGDGTRLSIL.

The CDR3 region has the DNA TGCAGCGGTGAGACCTGGACTAGCGGATACTACAATGAGCAGTTCTTC. It codes for CSGETWTSGYYNEQFF. This chain connects TRBV20-1 to TRBJ2-1, with TRBD2 identical over 10 bases. The CDR3 totals 16 residues. Germline CDR1 is DFQATT and CDR2 is SNEGSKA (reference sequence).

This clonotype was picked up a small number of times. The V gene is TRBV5-1, the J gene TRBJ1-6, with D possibly matching TRBD1 (5 bases). Trimming stripped 0 bases from V and 5 bases from J, with 12 bases between. CDR3 length equals 16 residues. Germline-derived CDR1 and CDR2 are SGHRS and YFSETQ. DNA of the CDR3: TGCGCCAGCAGCTTGGGAGGCAGGGAAAATAATTCACCCCTCCACTTT. Its translation is CASSLGGRENNSPLHF. Filled out from reference TRBV5-1 and TRBJ1-6, the complete variable domain reads KAGVTQTPRYLIKTRGQQVTLSCSPISGHRSVSWYQQTPGQGLQFLFEYFSETQRNKGNFPGRFSGRQFSNSRSEMNVSTLELGDSALYLCASSLGGRENNSPLHFGNGTRLTVT.

This clonotype has a handful of counts. The V gene is TRBV2, the J gene TRBJ2-5; D gene uncertain. Trimming pared 6 bases from V and 1 base from J, leaving 9 bases between. The CDR3 is 13 residues long. CDR1 is SNHLY and CDR2 is FYNNEI in the germline V gene. The CDR3 DNA sequence: TGTGCCAGCAGGGGCTTCGTCCAAGAGACCCAGTACTTC. This codes for CASRGFVQETQYF.

The V call is TRBV9, the J call TRBJ2-1; weak D call: TRBD2 (5 bases). This CDR3 has 15 residues. V dropped 0 bases and J dropped 7 bases, with 14 bases sitting between them. CDR1 is SGDLS, CDR2 YYNGEE, per germline. CDR3 nucleotide sequence: TGTGCCAGCAGCGTAGACGGGGAAGCTTGGAATGAGCAGTTCTTC. As protein: CASSVDGEAWNEQFF.

This clonotype came up a few times. The chain has TRBV20-1 and TRBJ2-5, with TRBD2 matching 16 bases. J was trimmed by 5 bases and V by 1 base; bases with no gene match: 7. Germline values: CDR1 DFQATT, CDR2 SNEGSKA (reference sequence). The CDR3 is 17 amino acids. In DNA, the CDR3 is TGCAGTGCTAGAGTCGGGACTAGCGGGAGGGCCTTGGAGACCCAGTACTTC. This encodes CSARVGTSGRALETQYF.

This clonotype was seen a few times. This chain uses TRBV4-1 with TRBJ2-5, with D perhaps assigned TRBD1 or TRBD2 (7 bases each). With 3 bases removed from V and 5 bases from J, the gap between germline ends came to 19 bases. The germline gives CDR1 MGHRA, CDR2 YSYEKL. The length of the CDR3 is 16 residues. The CDR3 loop reads CASSQSRGTVWETQYF. The CDR3 region has the DNA TGCGCCAGCAGCCAGTCGCGGGGGACAGTCTGGGAGACCCAGTACTTC.

This clonotype was observed once. The chain has TRBV18 and TRBJ2-1; the D is unclear. Between the trimmed V and J ends, which lost 3 bases and 0 bases, there was a span of 9 bases. The CDR3 is 15 amino acids. Per germline, CDR1 KGHSH and CDR2 LQKENI. CDR3 loop: CASSPSDSSYNEQFF. Here the CDR3 DNA reads TGTGCCAGCTCACCCTCGGATAGCTCCTACAATGAGCAGTTCTTC. Full variable domain (remainder filled in from reference TRBV18 and TRBJ2-1): NAGVMQNPRHLVRRRGQEARLRCSPMKGHSHVYWYRQLPEEGLKFMVYLQKENIIDESGMPKERFSAEFPKEGPSILRIQQVVRGDSAAYFCASSPSDSSYNEQFFGPGTRLTVL.

As DNA, the CDR3 is TGCAGTGCCGACAGGACAGGGGACTACGAGCAGTACTTC. Its protein product is CSADRTGDYEQYF. The genes are TRBV20-1 and TRBJ2-7, with TRBD1 identical over 9 bases. The germline gives CDR1 DFQATT, CDR2 SNEGSKA (reference sequence). After removal of 6 bases from V and 3 bases from J, the junction contained 6 bases not matched to a gene. There are 13 residues in the CDR3.

This clonotype was seen a few times. The V call is TRBV4-1, the J call TRBJ2-2; 13 positions agree with TRBD2. CDR3 length equals 16 residues. V lost 0 bases and J lost 7; bases outside the gene matches: 2. Germline values: CDR1 MGHRA, CDR2 YSYEKL. For the CDR3, the DNA is TGCGCCAGCAGCCAAGAGCGGACTAGCGGGGGCGGGGAGCTGTTTTTT. Translation gives CASSQERTSGGGELFF.

This clonotype was counted a few times. The genes are TRBV4-2 and TRBJ2-7; 13 bases align to TRBD2. CDR3 length: 15 residues. In germline, CDR1 is LGHNA, CDR2 YNFKEQ. The V gene end was trimmed by 5 bases and the J gene end by 3 bases; junction bases not matched to a gene: 4. The CDR3 reads CASSSGLAGLYEQYF. The CDR3 coding sequence is TGTGCCAGCAGCTCGGGACTAGCGGGGCTCTACGAGCAGTACTTC.

This clonotype was detected only a few times. The rearrangement joins TRBV6-2 or TRBV6-3 to TRBJ2-1, with 8 bases identical to TRBD1. With 7 bases clipped from V and 8 bases from J, the junction kept 7 bases outside the gene matches. Germline lookup yields CDR1 MNHEY and CDR2 SVGEGT. The CDR3 is made up of 13 amino acids. CDR3 sequence (DNA): TGTGCCAGCACGGGACAGGTATTAGATGAGCAGTTCTTC. As protein: CASTGQVLDEQFF.

A few counts support this clonotype. A much larger clone is a single base away; this may be a read error. The rearrangement joins TRBV6-1 to TRBJ1-1; D not resolved. CDR3 length: 13 residues. Germline V gives CDR1 MNHNS, CDR2 SASEGT. Trimming took 3 bases from V and 3 from J, leaving 8 bases between them. The CDR3 here is CASSDQGYTEAFF. Here the CDR3 DNA reads TGTGCCAGCAGTGATCAAGGGTACACTGAAGCTTTCTTT.

V is TRBV27 and J is TRBJ2-7, with D possibly matching TRBD2 (7 bases). Deletions cut 8 bases from V and 5 bases from J, with 13 bases between. The CDR3 has 12 amino acids. Germline V gives CDR1 MNHEY, CDR2 SMNVEV (reference sequence). CDR3 protein: CASARGAHEQYF. The CDR3 DNA is TGTGCCAGCGCCCGGGGGGCCCACGAGCAGTACTTC.

The genes are TRBV30 and TRBJ2-1, with no clear D. The germline V and J ends were trimmed by 0 bases and 5 bases, with 5 bases remaining between them. CDR1 GTSNPN and CDR2 SVGIG come from the germline V gene (reference sequence). The CDR3 totals 12 residues. CDR3 in amino acids: CAWSVVNNEQFF. In nucleotides, the CDR3 is TGTGCCTGGAGTGTAGTGAACAATGAGCAGTTCTTC.